The 22 T cell receptor beta chains given below trace back to one sample, sequenced in a study of T cells in Graves' hyperthyroidism and ophthalmopathy (dated by TCRdb to 2018 to 2020). The library was obtained by multiplex PCR. Sequencer: Illumina HiSeq 2000. The TCR beta CDR3 regions were amplified from RNA transcripts. A first-round RT-PCR of the TCR CDR3 used the HTBI primer set with the Qiagen OneStep RT-PCR kit. In TCRdb, the public reads were trimmed at Q25 with fastp and aligned with MiXCR, with productive beta chains retained. Rows with a matching CDR3 protein are joined into one entry that keeps the most common DNA and genes. This sample comprises around 350,000 distinct CDR3 sequences, approximately 14% of them detected only once. Clones ranked in the top ten supply about a quarter of the sample. The sequenced material came from blood. These receptor sequences come from a woman under 30 with Graves' hyperthyroidism that later progressed to Graves' ophthalmopathy.

The CDR3 region is CASSQNRAPSSGNTIYF. The CDR3 DNA reads TGCGCCAGCAGCCAAAACCGGGCCCCCAGCTCTGGAAACACCATATATTTT. The chain links TRBV4-1 to TRBJ1-3; D not certain. The length of the CDR3 is 17 residues. Germline lookup yields CDR1 MGHRA and CDR2 YSYEKL. The germline V and J ends were trimmed by 2 bases and 0 bases, with 14 bases remaining between them.

This clonotype has a handful of counts. The chain joins TRBV18 to TRBJ1-1; D is possibly TRBD1 (5 bases). CDR3 length: 15 residues. The V gene's germline CDR1 is KGHSH and CDR2 LQKENI. V lost 5 bases and J 4 bases, leaving 17 bases between the germline ends. The CDR3 nucleotides are TGTGCCAGCTCATACTCGGGGGACGGCGGCACTGAAGCTTTCTTT. It is translated as CASSYSGDGGTEAFF.

This clonotype showed up many times. The chain links TRBV28 to TRBJ1-5; D gene unclear. Trimming shortened V by 6 bases and J by 2 bases, and 14 bases separated the two germline ends. CDR3 length equals 15 residues. Per germline, CDR1 MDHEN and CDR2 SYDVKM. In nucleotides, the CDR3 is TGTGCCAGCAGAGGCTTTCTCGCAGGCAATCAGCCCCAGCATTTT. The encoded protein is CASRGFLAGNQPQHF.

The table lists this clonotype with many counts. The J gene is TRBJ2-3, the V gene TRBV29-1; D might be TRBD1 (6 bases). The V gene lost 2 bases and the J gene lost 0 bases, with 15 bases spanning the gap. Per the germline V gene, CDR1 is SQVTM and CDR2 is ANQGSEA. The CDR3 has 16 residues. Here the CDR3 DNA reads TGCAGCGTTGAACAGGGGCCACTTACTAGCACAGATACGCAGTATTTT. Amino acid sequence: CSVEQGPLTSTDTQYF.

The gene calls are TRBV12-3 or TRBV12-4 and TRBJ1-3; 7 positions agree with TRBD1. This CDR3 has 13 residues. V was clipped by 5 bases and J by 6 bases; unmatched bases: 4. In nucleotides, the CDR3 is TGTGCCAGCAGTCGTGACAGGGAAAACACCATATATTTT. Amino acid sequence: CASSRDRENTIYF.

This clonotype has a count of ten or more. The V gene is TRBV20-1, the J gene TRBJ2-1; 13 nucleotides line up with TRBD2. The CDR3 has 14 amino acids. In germline, CDR1 is DFQATT, CDR2 SNEGSKA (reference sequence). With 5 bases clipped from V and 9 bases from J, the junction kept 7 bases outside the gene matches. The CDR3 region has the DNA TGCAGTGCTCTGACTAGCGGGAGGATCGGTGAGCAGTTCTTC. It yields the protein CSALTSGRIGEQFF.

This clonotype has a handful of counts. V usage is TRBV3-1 and J usage is TRBJ2-7; D unresolved. V shed 0 bases and J shed 2 bases, with 2 bases lying between them. The CDR3 totals 12 residues. Germline CDR1 is LGHDT and CDR2 is YNNKEL (reference sequence). The CDR3 region has the DNA TGTGCCAGCAGCCAAGAGCCCTACGAGCAGTACTTC. This translates into CASSQEPYEQYF.

In its sample, this clonotype was seen many times. This chain joins TRBV15 and TRBJ2-7, with 11 bases that match TRBD1. CDR3 length: 14 residues. Germline lookup yields CDR1 LNHNV and CDR2 YYDKDF (reference sequence). With V trimmed by 6 bases and J by 5 bases, 6 bases remained unmatched. The CDR3 nucleotides read TGTGCCACCAGAGGGGACAGGGGGTCCCACGAGCAGTACTTC. Translated: CATRGDRGSHEQYF.

Turning to this clonotype: A read error may produce the germline difference seen at one junction end. This chain connects TRBV14 to TRBJ2-7; 13 bases match TRBD2. There are 13 residues in the CDR3. Looked up from germline, CDR1 is SGHDN and CDR2 is FVKESK. The CDR3 DNA sequence: TGTGCCAGCAGCCCCGGACTAGCGGGAGAGCTGTACTTC. As protein: CASSPGLAGELYF. The entire variable domain, with the rest obtained from reference TRBV14 and TRBJ2-7, is as follows: EAGVTQFPSHSVIEKGQTVTLRCDPISGHDNLYWYRRVMGKEIKFLLHFVKESKQDESGMPNNRFLAERTGGTYSTLKVQPAELEDSGVYFCASSPGLAGELYFGPGTRLTVT.

The chain is built from TRBV24-1 and TRBJ2-3; 8 bases agree with TRBD1. The J segment lost 2 bases and the V segment lost 2 bases, leaving 8 bases of the junction unmatched. CDR3 length: 17 amino acids. Germline CDR1 and CDR2: KGHDR and SFDVKD. CDR3 loop: CATSDSQGGLITDTQYF. CDR3 nucleotides: TGTGCCACCAGTGATTCACAGGGGGGCCTTATCACAGATACGCAGTATTTT.

CDR3 sequence: CASRPLPAGGSLGAFF. The CDR3 nucleotides read TGTGCCAGCAGGCCCCTTCCTGCGGGAGGATCCCTAGGGGCGTTCTTC. The chain has TRBV6-1 and TRBJ2-1, with TRBD2 identical over 8 bases. Germline V gene lookup returns CDR1 MNHNS and CDR2 SASEGT. V shed 6 bases, J shed 15 bases, and the junction held 22 bases outside the gene matches. This CDR3 is built from 16 residues.

This clonotype has at least ten counts. V usage is TRBV6-2 or TRBV6-3 and J usage is TRBJ2-1, with 7 positions matching TRBD2. CDR1 and CDR2 from the germline V gene are MNHEY and SVGEGT. This CDR3 region has 15 residues. V lost 7 bases to trimming and J lost 4 bases; unmatched junction nucleotides: 10. CDR3 sequence: CASTRRLAYYNEQFF. In nucleotides, the CDR3 is TGTGCCAGCACCCGCAGACTAGCCTATTACAATGAGCAGTTCTTC.

J is TRBJ1-1 and V is TRBV4-1; D uncertain. The CDR3 runs 14 residues. From germline, CDR1 is MGHRA and CDR2 YSYEKL. Trimming stripped 1 base from V and 3 bases from J, with 9 bases between. The CDR3 region has the DNA TGCGCCAGCAGCCAAGCCCGCTCGTACACTGAAGCTTTCTTT. Encoded protein: CASSQARSYTEAFF.

The CDR3 nucleotides read TGTGCCAGTAGTGGGCGGACAGCCAACACTGAAGCTTTCTTT. Translated: CASSGRTANTEAFF. The V gene is TRBV19, the J gene TRBJ1-1, with D possibly being TRBD1 (6 bases). This CDR3 has 14 amino acids. The germline CDR1 and CDR2 sequences are LNHDA and SQIVND (reference sequence). Trimming stripped 5 bases from V and 2 bases from J, with 12 bases between.

The chain couples TRBV14 to TRBJ2-3; D not certain. The CDR3 consists of 11 residues. Germline assignment: CDR1 SGHDN and CDR2 FVKESK. Trimming shortened V by 1 base and J by 7 bases, and 3 bases separated the two germline ends. The CDR3: CASSQGHTQYF. In DNA, the CDR3 is TGTGCCAGCAGCCAAGGTCATACGCAGTATTTT.

Of note for this clonotype: The conserved phenylalanine or tryptophan normally closing the CDR3 is absent here, so this likely arose from a read error. V gene TRBV12-3 or TRBV12-4 combines with J gene TRBJ2-7, with 7 nucleotides matching TRBD1. The CDR3 contains 13 residues. V lost 4 bases and J lost 4; bases outside the gene matches: 4. For the CDR3, the DNA is TGTGCCAGCAGTTACTCGACAGGGTACGAGCAGTACCTC. It is translated as CASSYSTGYEQYL.

The chain couples TRBV20-1 to TRBJ1-2; possibly TRBD1 for D (5 bases). The germline V and J ends were trimmed by 4 bases and 4 bases, with 13 bases remaining between them. The length of the CDR3 is 13 residues. Germline loops: CDR1 DFQATT, CDR2 SNEGSKA (reference sequence). CDR3 sequence: CSAIDSSLYGYTF. The CDR3 nucleotides read TGCAGTGCTATCGACAGTTCCCTCTATGGCTACACCTTC.

The chain employs TRBV7-9 and TRBJ2-4, with D possibly TRBD1 on 6 matching bases. V lost 5 bases, J lost 7 bases, and 15 bases lay in between. Per the germline V gene, CDR1 is SEHNR and CDR2 is FQNEAQ (reference sequence). This CDR3 spans 14 amino acids. This CDR3 reads CASSEGVGYNIQYF. Written as DNA, the CDR3 is TGTGCCAGCAGCGAGGGGGTTGGTTATAACATTCAGTACTTC.

This clonotype was observed many times. J is TRBJ2-2 and V is TRBV15; no clear D. In germline, CDR1 is LNHNV, CDR2 YYDKDF (reference sequence). The CDR3 is 13 residues long. Trimming took 4 bases from V and 7 from J, leaving 10 bases between them. CDR3 residues: CATSTRQNGELFF. The DNA of the CDR3 is TGTGCCACCAGCACACGCCAGAACGGGGAGCTGTTTTTT.

This clonotype was recorded at least ten times. The CDR3 bases are TGTGCCAGCAGCCAAGCCCGCGGACCGGCCTACAATGAGCAGTTCTTC. Amino acids: CASSQARGPAYNEQFF. The chain has TRBV14 and TRBJ2-1; D unclear. This CDR3 spans 16 amino acids. Germline V lookup: CDR1 SGHDN, CDR2 FVKESK. Trimming left V 1 base short and J 2 bases short, with 12 bases between. The variable domain in full, with the rest retrieved from reference TRBV14 and TRBJ2-1, is EAGVTQFPSHSVIEKGQTVTLRCDPISGHDNLYWYRRVMGKEIKFLLHFVKESKQDESGMPNNRFLAERTGGTYSTLKVQPAELEDSGVYFCASSQARGPAYNEQFFGPGTRLTVL.

The gene calls are TRBV10-2 and TRBJ2-1; D perhaps matches TRBD2 (5 bases). The CDR3 runs to 12 residues. V gave up 4 bases and J gave up 14 bases, with 15 bases separating them. Germline CDR1 reads WSHSY; CDR2 reads SAAADI. The chain's CDR3 is CASSVEEDLEFF. CDR3 DNA: TGCGCCAGCAGTGTGGAGGAGGATCTGGAGTTCTTC.

This clonotype was recorded at least ten times. The rearrangement joins TRBV3-1 to TRBJ2-3; 8 nucleotides line up with TRBD2. CDR1 and CDR2 from the germline V gene are LGHDT and YNNKEL (reference sequence). The ends lost 0 bases at V and 0 bases at J; junction bases unmatched: 2. The CDR3 is made up of 16 amino acids. The DNA of the CDR3 is TGTGCCAGCAGCCAAGAACTAGCGGCCAGCACAGATACGCAGTATTTT. Protein: CASSQELAASTDTQYF.